The source of this T cell receptor (beta chain) is a study of T cells in Graves' hyperthyroidism and ophthalmopathy. Study-wide points: Expanded thyroid clonotypes (above 0.001) were mostly also found in blood.

On the basis of clinical symptoms, serum thyroxine and TRAb, thyroid ultrasound and orbital computed tomography, diagnoses were made. This clonotype appeared many times. Its antigen is as yet unknown. CDR1 is SGHRS and CDR2 is YFSETQ in the germline V gene. Trimming at V came to 0 bases and at J to 3 bases, leaving 4 bases not matched to a gene. The CDR3 is made up of 15 amino acids. Amplified regions were TCR beta CDR3 sequences from RNA transcripts. Primed by the HTBI set, a first-round RT-PCR was run on the TCR CDR3. One entry per CDR3 protein, called by TCRdb with MiXCR from the multiplex PCR reads. The sample shows roughly 400,000 distinct CDR3 sequences, about 25% of them seen only once.

Sequencing used blood. This receptor was identified in a man aged 50-59 years with Graves' hyperthyroidism. The rearrangement joins TRBV5-1 to TRBJ2-7, with 9 bases fitting TRBD2. The CDR3 loop is CASSLEPSGIYEQYF. The CDR3 DNA follows: TGCGCCAGCAGCTTGGAGCCTAGCGGGATCTACGAGCAGTACTTC.